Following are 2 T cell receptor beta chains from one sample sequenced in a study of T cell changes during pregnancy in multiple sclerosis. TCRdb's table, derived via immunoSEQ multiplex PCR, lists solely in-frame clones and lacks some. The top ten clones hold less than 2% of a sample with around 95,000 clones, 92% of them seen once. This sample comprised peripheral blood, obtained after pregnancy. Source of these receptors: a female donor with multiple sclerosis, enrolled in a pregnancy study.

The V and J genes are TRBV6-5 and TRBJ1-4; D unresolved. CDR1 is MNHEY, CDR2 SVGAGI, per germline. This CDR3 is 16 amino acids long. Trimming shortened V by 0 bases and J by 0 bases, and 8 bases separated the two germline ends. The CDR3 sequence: CASSYSAGTTNEKLFF. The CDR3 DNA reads TGTGCCAGCAGTTACTCGGCGGGAACAACTAATGAAAAACTGTTTTTT.

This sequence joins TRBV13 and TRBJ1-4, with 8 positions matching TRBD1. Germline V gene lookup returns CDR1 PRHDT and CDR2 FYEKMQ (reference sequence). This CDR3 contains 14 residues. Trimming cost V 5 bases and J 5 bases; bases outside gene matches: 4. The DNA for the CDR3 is TGTGCCAGCAGCAAGACAGGGGAGAATGAAAAACTGTTTTTT. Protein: CASSKTGENEKLFF.